Listed below are T cell receptor beta chains from one sample, sequenced in a study of T-cell reconstitution after alpha-beta-depleted transplantation in children. TCRdb ran MiXCR on the PCR reads and lists one entry per CDR3 protein. The repertoire consists of approximately 1,000,000 distinct CDR3 sequences, with roughly 29% occurring once and the leading ten covering about 28%. The input for sequencing was PBMCs, mostly from graft donor cells, taken 360 days after TCRalphabeta/CD19-depleted stem cell transplant. The receptors originated from a boy under two years old who had a stem cell transplant for SCID, so the T cells may come from the graft donor. Both conserved end residues are part of each CDR3. D genes are given only for firm matches. Clone size, where shown, is once, few, many, or a class for clones that have expanded.

>few|TRBV10-3|TRBJ2-7|-
TGTGCCATCAGCGAGCCCGCGGAGGGATTCGAGCAGTACTTC
CAISEPAEGFEQYF
>-|TRBV3-1|TRBJ1-1|-
TGTGCCAGCCGCCTAGCTGGGACTGAAGCTTTCTTT
CASRLAGTEAFF
>-|TRBV5-1|TRBJ2-4|TRBD2
TGCGCCAGCAGCACCCAGGGGACTAGCGGCAACATTCAGTACTTC
CASSTQGTSGNIQYF
>-|TRBV12-3/TRBV12-4|TRBJ1-4|TRBD1
TGTGCCAGCAGTTCGGACAGGGTTGAAAAACTGTTTTTT
CASSSDRVEKLFF
>few|TRBV29-1|TRBJ2-4|TRBD2
TGCAGCGTGCGCGGGAGACTCTCACGGGACATTCAGTACTTC
CSVRGRLSRDIQYF
>-|TRBV20-1|TRBJ2-1|-
TGCAGTGCTAGATTCTCACACAATGAGCAGTTCTTC
CSARFSHNEQFF
>once|TRBV3-1|TRBJ2-1|-
TGTGCCAGCAGCCAAGAAGGTATGTCAGCCTCCTACAATGAGCAGTTCTTC
CASSQEGMSASYNEQFF
>few|TRBV4-3|TRBJ2-7|TRBD1
TGCGCCAGCAGCCAAGATTTAGGGACAGGGGTTTCCGAGCAGTACTTC
CASSQDLGTGVSEQYF
>-|TRBV20-1|TRBJ2-7|-
TGCAGTGCTAGAGCTATGGGTGGGGAGCAGTACTTC
CSARAMGGEQYF
>-|TRBV12-3/TRBV12-4|TRBJ2-3|TRBD2
TGTGCCAGCAGTTTAACTAGCGCGGAGGGCACGCAGTATTTT
CASSLTSAEGTQYF
>-|TRBV7-2|TRBJ2-5|-
TGTGCCAGCAGCTTCGGTACTCGTCCCGTGGGGACCCAGTACTTC
CASSFGTRPVGTQYF
>-|TRBV12-3/TRBV12-4|TRBJ1-4|-
TGTGCCAGCAGTTTTAGAGGTGATGAAAAACTGTTTTTT
CASSFRGDEKLFF
>-|TRBV28|TRBJ1-5|TRBD1
TGTGCCAGCAGTTTTGGAGGGGGCGGTCAGCCCCAGCATTTT
CASSFGGGGQPQHF
>few|TRBV28|TRBJ1-1|-
TGTGCCAGCAGGAGAGGACAGATGAACACTGAAGCTTTCTTT
CASRRGQMNTEAFF
>-|TRBV4-2|TRBJ2-1|TRBD2
TGTGCCAGCAGCCACCCTGTTTCGGGACTAGCCTTGGATGAGCAGTTCTTC
CASSHPVSGLALDEQFF
>-|TRBV28|TRBJ2-4|-
TGTGCCAGCATGTATGCGGGGTTAGGCAAAAACATTCAGTACTTC
CASMYAGLGKNIQYF
>-|TRBV4-2|TRBJ2-5|TRBD2
TGTGCCAGCAGCTCGCGGGGGGAATCGTACCAAGAGACCCAGTACTTC
CASSSRGESYQETQYF
>-|TRBV20-1|TRBJ2-7|-
TGCAGTGCTAGAGCTACTTACAGGGCCTCCTACGAGCAGTACTTC
CSARATYRASYEQYF
>few|TRBV4-1|TRBJ2-1|-
TGCGCCAGCAGCCAGGCCCTTGGGACTCCCATGTTGGGTGAGCAGTTCTTC
CASSQALGTPMLGEQFF
>-|TRBV20-1|TRBJ2-3|TRBD2
TGCAGTGCAGGGACTAGCCAGCCAGATACGCAGTATTTT
CSAGTSQPDTQYF
>-|TRBV5-6|TRBJ2-3|-
TGTGCCAGCAGCTCAACCGGGCCCCCGGTATACACAGATACGCAGTATTTT
CASSSTGPPVYTDTQYF
>-|TRBV12-5|TRBJ2-5|-
TGTGCTAGTGGAACGACAGTGGCGGAGACCCAGTACTTC
CASGTTVAETQYF
>few|TRBV20-1|TRBJ1-4|-
TGCAGTGCGGCCCGGGGAGTGGGAGGTGAAAAACTGTTTTTT
CSAARGVGGEKLFF
>few|TRBV20-1|TRBJ1-2|-
TGCAGTGCTAGAGAAGACAGGTGGAGAGGCTACACCTTC
CSAREDRWRGYTF
>-|TRBV5-1|TRBJ2-7|-
TGCGCCAGCAGCTTGAGGCCAGGGCCCTACGAGCAGTACTTC
CASSLRPGPYEQYF
>-|TRBV20-1|TRBJ2-3|TRBD2
TGCAGTGCTGCCCGGACTAGCGGGGGGGCTGATACGCAGTATTTT
CSAARTSGGADTQYF
>-|TRBV5-4|TRBJ1-2|-
TGTGCCAGCAGCTTATTAGGGGAGACAGTCTATAGCTACACCTTC
CASSLLGETVYSYTF
>-|TRBV30|TRBJ2-2|-
TGTGCCTGGAGTGTGTCGGACACCGGGGAGCTGTTTTTT
CAWSVSDTGELFF
>few|TRBV5-1|TRBJ2-5|TRBD1
TGCGCCAGCAGCTTGGGGCCTTCCGGGACAGAACAAGAGACCCAGTACTTC
CASSLGPSGTEQETQYF
>few|TRBV10-3|TRBJ1-6|-
TGTGCCATCAGGCGCCGTCGGGCGATGTCTTCACCCCTCCACTTT
CAIRRRRAMSSPLHF
>few|TRBV19|TRBJ2-1|-
TGTGCCAGTACGGTCGACTTCAGGGATCCCTACAATGAGCAGTTCTTC
CASTVDFRDPYNEQFF
>-|TRBV20-1|TRBJ1-6|TRBD1
TGCAGTGCTAAACGGACAGGGGACGAGGGTTCACCCCTCCACTTT
CSAKRTGDEGSPLHF
>-|TRBV4-3|TRBJ1-1|-
TGCGCCAGCAGCCAAGTAGCTGGGACACCGAACACTGAAGCTTTCTTT
CASSQVAGTPNTEAFF
>-|TRBV5-6|TRBJ2-7|-
TGTGCCAGCAGCCACCTGACCTCCTACGAGCAGTACTTC
CASSHLTSYEQYF
>few|TRBV2|TRBJ2-3|-
TGTGCCAGCAGTGAACCCTCGCCCAGGGGAGATACGCAGTATTTT
CASSEPSPRGDTQYF
>few|TRBV9|TRBJ2-1|-
TGTGCCAGCAGCACCGGCCACGCCTCCTACAATGAGCAGTTCTTC
CASSTGHASYNEQFF
>-|TRBV12-3/TRBV12-4|TRBJ1-1|TRBD1
TGTGCCAGCAGGAAGCCCGGACAGGGTTTGACTGAAGCTTTCTTT
CASRKPGQGLTEAFF
>few|TRBV7-3|TRBJ2-1|-
TGTGCCAGCAGCTGGAGGGGAGGGGGATACAATGAGCAGTTCTTC
CASSWRGGGYNEQFF
>few|TRBV6-2/TRBV6-3|TRBJ1-5|-
TGTGCCAGCAGCGGCCGAAATCAGCCCCAGCATTTT
CASSGRNQPQHF
>few|TRBV6-5|TRBJ2-2|-
TGTGCCAGCAGTTACCGTTCGGAGACCGGGGAGCTGTTTTTT
CASSYRSETGELFF
>-|TRBV10-3|TRBJ2-5|-
TGTGCCATCAGCCCAACCACCGGGACTCGCGAGACCCAGTACTTC
CAISPTTGTRETQYF
>few|TRBV4-3|TRBJ2-5|TRBD2
TGCGCCAGCAGCCAAGATAGGCGGGGGGGTCGGGAGACCCAGTACTTC
CASSQDRRGGRETQYF